These 4 T cell receptor beta chains originate from one sample sequenced in a study of glioma-infiltrating T cells after dendritic cell vaccination. Sequencing was performed with immunoSEQ multiplex PCR; in TCRdb, only in-frame clones are kept and a portion is missing. The data show about 92,000 clones, under 90% seen once. The sequencing here drew on blood, taken before dendritic cell vaccination. Receptors originate from a human donor with glioblastoma.

This rearrangement joins TRBV10-3 to TRBJ2-1, with TRBD1 matching over 7 bases. This CDR3 contains 15 residues. Germline V CDR1 and CDR2: ENHRY, SYGVKD. V was clipped by 4 bases and J by 6 bases; unmatched bases: 9. The chain's CDR3 is CAISGRQGAVNEQFF. The CDR3 nucleotides are TGTGCCATCAGTGGGCGACAGGGTGCCGTCAATGAGCAGTTCTTC.

Written as DNA, the CDR3 is TGTGCCAGCAGCTTAGAGGGGACTAGCAACTACGAGCAGTACTTC. This encodes CASSLEGTSNYEQYF. The J gene is TRBJ2-7, the V gene TRBV7-2, with 9 bases lining up with TRBD2. Germline V gene lookup returns CDR1 SGHTA and CDR2 FQGNSA. CDR3 size: 15 residues. Trimming removed 1 base from V and 3 bases from J; junction bases left unmatched: 4.

The rearrangement links TRBV7-2 to TRBJ2-3, with D maybe TRBD1 (5 bases). There are 14 residues in the CDR3. Trimming shortened V by 6 bases and J by 2 bases, and 12 bases separated the two germline ends. The germline CDR1 and CDR2 sequences are SGHTA and FQGNSA. DNA of the CDR3: TGTGCCAGCAGGAGACAGTTCCCCACAGATACGCAGTATTTT. Amino acids: CASRRQFPTDTQYF.

The chain has TRBV5-6 and TRBJ2-3; 14 bases line up with TRBD2. Trimming cost V 1 base and J 3 bases; bases outside gene matches: 4. The germline V gene has CDR1 SGHDT and CDR2 YYEEEE. The CDR3 loop spans 17 amino acids. Written as DNA, the CDR3 is TGTGCCAGCAGCTTGAGGGGGACTAGCGGGAGTACAGATACGCAGTATTTT. As protein: CASSLRGTSGSTDTQYF.